Listed below are T cell receptor beta chains from one sample, sequenced in a study of early T cells in non-severe SARS-CoV-2 infection. TCRdb itself ran the 5' RACE reads through MiXCR, one entry per CDR3 protein. The top ten clones hold 12% of a sample with fewer than 85,000 distinct CDR3 sequences, approximately 11% of them seen once. The sample was whole blood, taken at baseline. These TCRs come from an adult who was a healthcare worker with PCR-confirmed SARS-CoV-2 infection or an uninfected control (not recorded which). CDR3s include the opening cysteine and the closing phenylalanine or tryptophan. D genes are given only for firm matches. Clone sizes are given selectively: once, few, many, or a class where the clone is expanded.

>few|TRBV12-3/TRBV12-4|TRBJ1-1|TRBD1
CAATMDKTGGRDTEAFF
TGTGCCGCAACCATGGATAAAACAGGGGGCCGCGACACTGAAGCTTTCTTT
>.|TRBV7-2|TRBJ2-1|.
CASSPLKGKGPYNEQFF
TGTGCCAGCAGCCCCCTGAAAGGGAAAGGACCCTACAATGAGCAGTTCTTC
>.|TRBV6-6|TRBJ1-1|TRBD1
CASSYPSRQGVDTEAFF
TGTGCCAGCAGTTACCCCTCGCGGCAGGGGGTTGACACTGAAGCTTTCTTT
>few|TRBV20-1|TRBJ1-4|TRBD1
CSAQDRVRTNEKLFF
TGCAGTGCCCAGGACAGGGTTCGAACTAATGAAAAACTGTTTTTT
>many|TRBV7-8|TRBJ2-7|TRBD2
CASSSGLVWQYF
TGTGCCAGCAGCTCGGGACTAGTATGGCAGTACTTC
>few|TRBV29-1|TRBJ2-2|.
CSVVERFGELFF
TGCAGCGTTGTAGAGAGGTTTGGGGAGCTGTTTTTT
>few|TRBV7-9|TRBJ2-7|.
CASSLDGSSYEQYF
TGTGCCAGCAGCTTGGACGGTAGCTCCTACGAGCAGTACTTC
>.|TRBV29-1|TRBJ1-5|TRBD1
CSGGQGEGQPQHF
TGCAGCGGCGGACAGGGGGAAGGTCAGCCCCAGCATTTT
>.|TRBV29-1|TRBJ2-3|.
CSVGAGSHTWTDTQYF
TGCAGCGTTGGAGCGGGCAGCCACACGTGGACAGATACGCAGTATTTT
>many|TRBV6-4|TRBJ2-3|TRBD2
CASSRTSGGTDTQYF
TGTGCCAGCAGTCGGACTAGCGGGGGCACAGATACGCAGTATTTT
>.|TRBV29-1|TRBJ1-1|.
CSAASRNTEAFF
TGCAGCGCGGCTTCCAGGAACACTGAAGCTTTCTTT
>.|TRBV2|TRBJ1-2|TRBD1
CASSEAPGDRDGYTF
TGTGCCAGCAGTGAAGCGCCCGGGGACAGAGATGGCTACACCTTC
>many|TRBV5-6|TRBJ1-1|TRBD1
CASSHRGQYTEAFF
TGTGCCAGCAGCCACAGGGGGCAATACACTGAAGCTTTCTTT
>.|TRBV5-1|TRBJ2-7|.
CASKTGAGYEQYF
TGCGCCAGCAAAACGGGGGCGGGCTACGAGCAGTACTTC
>few|TRBV29-1|TRBJ2-2|.
CSVGGGANTGELFF
TGCAGCGTTGGAGGGGGAGCGAACACCGGGGAGCTGTTTTTT
>many|TRBV29-1|TRBJ1-4|.
CSVGMTNEKLFF
TGCAGCGTGGGGATGACTAATGAAAAACTGTTTTTT
>.|TRBV7-3|TRBJ2-6|.
CASSSTGSGANVLTF
TGTGCCAGCAGCTCCACAGGGTCTGGGGCCAACGTCCTGACTTTC
>few|TRBV19|TRBJ2-2|TRBD2
CASKAGGGTGELFF
TGTGCCAGTAAGGCGGGGGGTGGCACCGGGGAGCTGTTTTTT
>once|TRBV4-3|TRBJ2-7|TRBD1
CASSQEGQGTYEQYF
TGCGCCAGCAGCCAAGAGGGACAGGGCACCTACGAGCAGTACTTC
>few|TRBV19|TRBJ2-5|.
CASSNTGQETQYF
TGTGCCAGTAGTAATACAGGACAAGAGACCCAGTACTTC
>many|TRBV12-3/TRBV12-4|TRBJ2-3|.
CASSQVQDTQYF
TGTGCCAGCAGCCAGGTTCAAGATACGCAGTATTTT
>.|TRBV11-2|TRBJ2-1|TRBD2
CASSPIAGKYNEQFF
TGTGCCAGCAGCCCCATAGCGGGCAAATACAATGAGCAGTTCTTC
>.|TRBV29-1|TRBJ2-7|.
CSVVSGRTNYEQYF
TGCAGCGTCGTCTCGGGCCGGACGAATTACGAGCAGTACTTC
>.|TRBV9|TRBJ1-2|TRBD1
CASSYGTGATPNYGYTF
TGTGCCAGCAGCTATGGGACAGGGGCCACCCCTAACTATGGCTACACCTTC
>.|TRBV29-1|TRBJ2-1|TRBD2
CSASSGGGNEQFF
TGCAGCGCATCTAGCGGGGGAGGAAATGAGCAGTTCTTC
>.|TRBV5-1|TRBJ2-7|.
CASSLGPGYEQYF
TGCGCCAGCAGCTTAGGCCCAGGGTACGAGCAGTACTTC
>few|TRBV29-1|TRBJ2-1|.
CSVERDKAYNEQFF
TGCAGCGTTGAAAGGGACAAAGCCTACAATGAGCAGTTCTTC
>many|TRBV20-1|TRBJ2-5|.
CSAPRRRQVGETQYF
TGCAGTGCCCCCCGCCGGAGACAGGTTGGGGAGACCCAGTACTTC
>many|TRBV6-5|TRBJ2-1|.
CASRGKRGNYNEQFF
TGTGCCAGCAGAGGAAAGAGGGGAAACTACAATGAGCAGTTCTTC
>many|TRBV6-6|TRBJ2-3|.
CASSYPKGLQGDTQYF
TGTGCCAGCAGTTACCCAAAGGGACTCCAAGGGGATACGCAGTATTTT
>few|TRBV28|TRBJ2-5|.
CASSFWLQETQYF
TGTGCCAGCAGTTTCTGGTTACAAGAGACCCAGTACTTC
>many|TRBV12-3/TRBV12-4|TRBJ2-3|.
CASTSGSSRGTQYF
TGTGCCAGCACCTCCGGGTCGTCTAGGGGTACGCAGTATTTT
>.|TRBV7-9|TRBJ1-2|.
CASSLSAPADSGYTF
TGTGCCAGCAGCTTAAGTGCCCCCGCGGACTCGGGCTACACCTTC
>few|TRBV27|TRBJ2-1|TRBD2
CASSERTSGALEQFF
TGTGCCAGCAGTGAAAGGACTAGCGGGGCCCTCGAACAGTTCTTC
>.|TRBV13|TRBJ1-1|TRBD1
CASSARDRRYTEAYF
TGTGCCAGCAGCGCACGGGACAGGCGATACACTGAAGCTTACTTT
>many|TRBV6-1|TRBJ1-6|.
CASSDTGNNSPLHF
TGTGCCAGCAGTGATACGGGTAATAATTCACCCCTCCACTTT
>.|TRBV7-8|TRBJ1-5|TRBD1
CASSFRRGPSNQPQHF
TGTGCCAGCAGCTTCCGCAGGGGGCCGAGCAATCAGCCCCAGCATTTT
>many|TRBV12-3/TRBV12-4|TRBJ1-2|.
CASSFLRTYGYTF
TGTGCCAGCAGTTTTTTAAGGACCTATGGCTACACCTTC
>few|TRBV7-8|TRBJ2-2|.
CASTFSVAAGGELFF
TGTGCCAGCACCTTTTCTGTGGCGGCCGGCGGGGAGCTGTTTTTT
>few|TRBV2|TRBJ2-7|.
CASSGDSYEQYF
TGTGCCAGCAGCGGGGACTCCTACGAGCAGTACTTC
>few|TRBV6-1|TRBJ1-2|TRBD1
CASSIRTGGDYGYTF
TGTGCCAGCAGTATACGGACAGGGGGCGACTATGGCTACACCTTC
>many|TRBV6-4|TRBJ1-5|.
CASRARRNQPQHF
TGTGCCAGCAGGGCCAGAAGAAATCAGCCCCAGCATTTT
>many|TRBV6-2/TRBV6-3|TRBJ2-1|.
CASNSGQGQFF
TGTGCCAGCAACTCGGGCCAGGGGCAGTTCTTC
>.|TRBV7-2|TRBJ2-2|.
CASSSGVLPGELFF
TGTGCCAGCAGCTCAGGCGTGCTCCCCGGGGAGCTGTTTTTT
>many|TRBV18|TRBJ2-7|.
CASSPMGYEQYF
TGTGCCAGCTCACCAATGGGGTACGAGCAGTACTTC
>many|TRBV6-5|TRBJ1-1|.
CASRSDGSEAFF
TGTGCCAGCAGGTCGGATGGCTCTGAAGCTTTCTTT
>many|TRBV7-9|TRBJ2-2|.
CASSFSGTTGELFF
TGTGCCAGCAGCTTCTCAGGGACCACCGGGGAGCTGTTTTTT
>few|TRBV6-2/TRBV6-3|TRBJ2-1|TRBD2
CASSYNVAGFSGGYNEQFF
TGTGCCAGCAGTTATAACGTCGCGGGGTTTAGCGGGGGCTACAATGAGCAGTTCTTC
>many|TRBV29-1|TRBJ2-5|.
CSGGVETQYF
TGCAGCGGAGGGGTGGAGACCCAGTACTTC
>few|TRBV5-1|TRBJ1-1|TRBD1
CASSTIQGANTEAFF
TGCGCCAGCAGCACCATACAGGGGGCCAACACTGAAGCTTTCTTT
>few|TRBV19|TRBJ1-5|TRBD1
CASRSHSQGDNQPQHF
TGTGCCAGTAGATCGCACAGTCAGGGGGACAATCAGCCCCAGCATTTT
>few|TRBV18|TRBJ1-1|TRBD1
CASSPQGQQNTEAFF
TGTGCCAGCTCACCCCAGGGACAGCAGAACACTGAAGCTTTCTTT
>many|TRBV20-1|TRBJ2-7|TRBD1
CSARAATGGFYEQYF
TGCAGTGCTAGAGCGGCGACAGGGGGATTCTACGAGCAGTACTTC
>few|TRBV5-4|TRBJ2-3|TRBD2
CASSSPRPSGAGDTQYF
TGTGCCAGCAGTTCCCCCCGGCCCAGCGGGGCCGGAGATACGCAGTATTTT
>.|TRBV29-1|TRBJ2-2|.
CSVGSPRGTGELFF
TGCAGCGTTGGGTCACCCAGAGGAACCGGGGAGCTGTTTTTT
>few|TRBV11-2|TRBJ2-5|.
CASRNLYQETQYF
TGTGCCAGCAGGAATTTGTACCAAGAGACCCAGTACTTC
>many|TRBV30|TRBJ2-5|.
CAWSVPQGLTETQYF
TGTGCCTGGAGTGTACCACAGGGTCTAACAGAGACCCAGTACTTC
>.|TRBV7-3|TRBJ1-1|.
CASSPRTGGTEAFF
TGTGCCAGCAGCCCGAGAACCGGAGGCACTGAAGCTTTCTTT
>many|TRBV27|TRBJ1-4|.
CASRSTKGPRGANEKLFF
TGTGCCAGCAGATCAACGAAGGGGCCCAGGGGTGCTAATGAAAAACTGTTTTTT
>.|TRBV28|TRBJ2-5|.
CASRSRQETQYF
TGTGCCAGCCGGAGTAGGCAAGAGACCCAGTACTTC